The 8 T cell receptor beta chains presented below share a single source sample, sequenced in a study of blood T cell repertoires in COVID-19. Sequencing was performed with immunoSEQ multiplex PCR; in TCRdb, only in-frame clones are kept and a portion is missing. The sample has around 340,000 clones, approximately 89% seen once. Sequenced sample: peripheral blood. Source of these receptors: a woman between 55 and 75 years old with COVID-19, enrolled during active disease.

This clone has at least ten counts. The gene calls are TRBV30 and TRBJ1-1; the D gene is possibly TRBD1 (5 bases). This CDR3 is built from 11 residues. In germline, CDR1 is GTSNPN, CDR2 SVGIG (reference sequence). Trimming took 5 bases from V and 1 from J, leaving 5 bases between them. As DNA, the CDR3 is TGTGCCTGGGACAGGAACACTGAAGCTTTCTTT. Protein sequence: CAWDRNTEAFF.

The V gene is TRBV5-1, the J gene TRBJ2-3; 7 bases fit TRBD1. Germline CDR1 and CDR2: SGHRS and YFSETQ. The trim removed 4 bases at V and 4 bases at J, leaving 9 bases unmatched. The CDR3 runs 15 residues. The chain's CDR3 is CASSAGGFSADTQYF. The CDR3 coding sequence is TGCGCCAGCAGCGCAGGGGGTTTTTCAGCAGATACGCAGTATTTT.

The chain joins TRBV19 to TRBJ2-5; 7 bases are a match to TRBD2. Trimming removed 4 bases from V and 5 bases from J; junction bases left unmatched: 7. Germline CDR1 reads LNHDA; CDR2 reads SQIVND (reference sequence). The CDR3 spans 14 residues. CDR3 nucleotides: TGTGCCAGTAGTACGACTAGCCTGGGGGAGACCCAGTACTTC. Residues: CASSTTSLGETQYF. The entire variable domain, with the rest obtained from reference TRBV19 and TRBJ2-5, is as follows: DGGITQSPKYLFRKEGQNVTLSCEQNLNHDAMYWYRQDPGQGLRLIYYSQIVNDFQKGDIAEGYSVSREKKESFPLTVTSAQKNPTAFYLCASSTTSLGETQYFGPGTRLLVL.

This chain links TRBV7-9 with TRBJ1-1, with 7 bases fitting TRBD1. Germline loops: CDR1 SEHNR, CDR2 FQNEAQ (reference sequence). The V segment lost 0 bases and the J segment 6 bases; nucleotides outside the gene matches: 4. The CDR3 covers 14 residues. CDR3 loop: CASSLAVQGAEAFF. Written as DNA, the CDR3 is TGTGCCAGCAGCTTAGCGGTGCAGGGGGCTGAAGCTTTCTTT.

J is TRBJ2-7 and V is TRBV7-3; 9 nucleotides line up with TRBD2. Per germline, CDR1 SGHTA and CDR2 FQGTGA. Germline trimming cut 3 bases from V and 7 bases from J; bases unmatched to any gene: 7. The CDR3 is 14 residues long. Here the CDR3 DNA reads TGTGCCAGCAGCTTGACTAGCGGCTTGGGTGAGCAGTACTTC. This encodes CASSLTSGLGEQYF.

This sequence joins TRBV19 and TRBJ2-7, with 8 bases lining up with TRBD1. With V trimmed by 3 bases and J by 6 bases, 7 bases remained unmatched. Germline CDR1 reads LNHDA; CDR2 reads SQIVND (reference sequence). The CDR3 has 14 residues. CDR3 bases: TGTGCCAGTAGTATGCAGACAGGGGCGTCCGAGCAGTACTTC. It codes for CASSMQTGASEQYF.

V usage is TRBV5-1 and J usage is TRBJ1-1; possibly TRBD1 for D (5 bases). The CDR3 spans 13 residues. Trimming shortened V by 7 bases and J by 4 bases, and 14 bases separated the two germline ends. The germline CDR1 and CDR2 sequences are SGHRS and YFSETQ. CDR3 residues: CASAAGSSTEAFF. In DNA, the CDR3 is TGCGCCAGCGCGGCAGGGTCATCCACTGAAGCTTTCTTT.

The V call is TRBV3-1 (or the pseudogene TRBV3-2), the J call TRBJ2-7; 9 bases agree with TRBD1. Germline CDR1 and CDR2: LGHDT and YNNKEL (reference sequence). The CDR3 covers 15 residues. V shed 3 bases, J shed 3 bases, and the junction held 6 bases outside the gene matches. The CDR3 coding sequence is TGTGCCAGCAGCCAGATCGACAGGGGGAACTACGAGCAGTACTTC. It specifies CASSQIDRGNYEQYF.